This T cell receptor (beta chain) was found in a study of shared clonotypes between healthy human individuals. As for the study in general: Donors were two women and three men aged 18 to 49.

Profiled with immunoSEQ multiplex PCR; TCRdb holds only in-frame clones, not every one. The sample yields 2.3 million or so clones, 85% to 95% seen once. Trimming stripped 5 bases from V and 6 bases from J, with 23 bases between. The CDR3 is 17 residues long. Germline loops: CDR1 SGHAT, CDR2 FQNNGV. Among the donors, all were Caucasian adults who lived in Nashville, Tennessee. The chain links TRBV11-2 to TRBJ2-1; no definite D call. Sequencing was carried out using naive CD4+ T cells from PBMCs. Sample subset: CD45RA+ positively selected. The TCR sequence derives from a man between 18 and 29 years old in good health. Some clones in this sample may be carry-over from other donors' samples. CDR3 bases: TGTGCCAGCAGCCCTACCCGGTTTCTTCCCTGGGGCAATGAGCAGTTCTTC. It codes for CASSPTRFLPWGNEQFF.